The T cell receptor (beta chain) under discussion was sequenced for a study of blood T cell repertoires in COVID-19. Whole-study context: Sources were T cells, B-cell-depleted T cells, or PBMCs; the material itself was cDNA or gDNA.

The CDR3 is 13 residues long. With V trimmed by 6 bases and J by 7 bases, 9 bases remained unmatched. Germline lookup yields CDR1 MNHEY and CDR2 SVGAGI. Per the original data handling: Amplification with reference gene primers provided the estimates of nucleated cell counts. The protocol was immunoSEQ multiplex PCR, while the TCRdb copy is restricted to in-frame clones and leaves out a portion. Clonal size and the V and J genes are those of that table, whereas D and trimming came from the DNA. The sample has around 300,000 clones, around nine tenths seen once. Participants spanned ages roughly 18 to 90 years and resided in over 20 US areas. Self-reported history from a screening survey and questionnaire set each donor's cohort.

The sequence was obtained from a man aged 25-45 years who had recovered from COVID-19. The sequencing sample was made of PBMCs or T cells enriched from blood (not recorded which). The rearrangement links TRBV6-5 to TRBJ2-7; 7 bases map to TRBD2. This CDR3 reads CASRREGSGEQYF. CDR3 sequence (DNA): TGTGCCAGCAGGAGGGAGGGATCAGGGGAGCAGTACTTC.